This TCR beta chain stems from a study of shared T cell receptors in the human thymus. Between the trimmed V and J ends, which lost 0 bases and 5 bases, there was a span of 10 bases. The CDR3 runs to 14 residues. The germline V gene has CDR1 SNHLY and CDR2 FYNNEI. TCRdb's copy holds only in-frame clones and misses some; the assay was immunoSEQ multiplex PCR. The sample includes hundreds of thousands of clones, about 89% of them seen just once. In addition, the sample was reused for a study of human thymus T cells. From that second work: Thymus specimens were resections from corrective heart surgery. An apparent bias in V and J gene usage was seen in thymic and blood repertoires. Unrelated people showed highly overlapping thymic repertoires, related research reported.

The chain has TRBV2 and TRBJ1-2; D call uncertain. This TCR was recovered from a boy under two years old with a congenital heart defect. Sequencing was done on a sample of thymocytes. CDR3 nucleotide sequence: TGTGCCAGCAGTGAAGCCAGGATTTTTTATGGCTACACCTTC. Translated: CASSEARIFYGYTF.